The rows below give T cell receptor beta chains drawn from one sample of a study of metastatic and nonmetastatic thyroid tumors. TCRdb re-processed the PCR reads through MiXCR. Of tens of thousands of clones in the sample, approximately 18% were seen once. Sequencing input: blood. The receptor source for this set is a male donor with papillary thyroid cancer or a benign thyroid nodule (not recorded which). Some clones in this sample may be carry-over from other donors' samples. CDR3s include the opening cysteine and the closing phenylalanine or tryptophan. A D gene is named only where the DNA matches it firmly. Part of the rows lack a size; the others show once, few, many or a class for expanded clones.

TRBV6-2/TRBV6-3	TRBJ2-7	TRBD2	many	TGTGCCAGCAGTTCCATACGACAGACTAGCTCCGAGCAGTACTTC	CASSSIRQTSSEQYF
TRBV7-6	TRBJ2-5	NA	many	TGTGCCAGCAGCAAACAAGAGACCCAGTACTTC	CASSKQETQYF
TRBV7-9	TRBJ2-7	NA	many	TGTGCCAGCAGCTTTACCAGGGAACCTACCTACGAGCAGTACTTC	CASSFTREPTYEQYF
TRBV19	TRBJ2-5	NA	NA	TGTGCCAGTAGTCATCAACCAGGGACACAGTACTTC	CASSHQPGTQYF
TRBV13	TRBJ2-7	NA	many	TGTGCCAGCAGCTTATTGGCGGTGGGGAACTACGAGCAGTACTTC	CASSLLAVGNYEQYF
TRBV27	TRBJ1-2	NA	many	TGTGCCAGCAGTTTAAGGCAGGGGCGAAACTATGGCTACACCTTC	CASSLRQGRNYGYTF
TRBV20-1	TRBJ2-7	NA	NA	TGCAGTGCGTACGGGACCCGTGATGACTACGAGCAGTACTTC	CSAYGTRDDYEQYF
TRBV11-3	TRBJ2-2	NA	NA	TGTGCCAGCCTATTGCGGGACCTCACCGGGGAGCTGTTTTTT	CASLLRDLTGELFF
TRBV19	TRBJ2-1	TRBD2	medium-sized	TGTGCCAGTTCCCTTGGGAGGGGACGTTACAATGAGCAGTTCTTC	CASSLGRGRYNEQFF
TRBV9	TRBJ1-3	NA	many	TGTGCCAGCAGCGTACTAGACAGCACCTCTGGAAACACCATATATTTT	CASSVLDSTSGNTIYF
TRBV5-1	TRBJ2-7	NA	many	TGCGCCAGCAGCTTGAGTATTCCTGAGGTCTACGAGCAGTACTTC	CASSLSIPEVYEQYF
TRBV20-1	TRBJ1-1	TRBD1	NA	TGCAGTGCTCGCAAAGGACAGGGTGGGGCTGAAGCTTTCTTT	CSARKGQGGAEAFF
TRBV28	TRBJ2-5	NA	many	TGTGCCAGCAGATTTACAGACCAAGAGACCCAGTACTTC	CASRFTDQETQYF
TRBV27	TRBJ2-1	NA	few	TGTGCCAGCAGTCCCACCGGGCTATCGGCCGCGGATGAGCAGTTCTTC	CASSPTGLSAADEQFF
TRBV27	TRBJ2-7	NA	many	TGTGCCAGCAGGAGGCAGACCAACTACGAGCAGTACTTC	CASRRQTNYEQYF
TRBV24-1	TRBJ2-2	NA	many	TGTGCCACCAGGGTGACCGGGGAGCTGTTTTTT	CATRVTGELFF
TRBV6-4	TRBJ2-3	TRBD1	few	TGTGCCAGCAGTGGGACAGGGGGCGCAGATACGCAGTATTTT	CASSGTGGADTQYF
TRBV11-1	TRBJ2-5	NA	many	TGTGCCAGCAGCTTAGGCAGGGCTGGTCCCGCGGTCATAGAGACCCAGTACTTC	CASSLGRAGPAVIETQYF
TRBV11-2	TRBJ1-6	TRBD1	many	TGTGCCAGCAGCTTAGGAGGAGGGACAGGGGGCCGGGCATTCCACTTT	CASSLGGGTGGRAFHF
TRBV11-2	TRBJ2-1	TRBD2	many	TGTGCCAGCAGCTTAAGGGTCACTAGCGGACATTACAATGAGCAGTTCTTC	CASSLRVTSGHYNEQFF
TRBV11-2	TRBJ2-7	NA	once	TGTGCCAGCAGCTTATCCAGTCTTAACGAGCAGTACTTC	CASSLSSLNEQYF
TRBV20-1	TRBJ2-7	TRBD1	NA	TGCAGTGCTAGAAAACAGGGGGTCTCCTACGAGCAGTACTTC	CSARKQGVSYEQYF
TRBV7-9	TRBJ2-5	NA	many	TGTGCCAGCAGCTTAGTCATTGGTAGCGGCCAAGAGACCCAGTACTTC	CASSLVIGSGQETQYF
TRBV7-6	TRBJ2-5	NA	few	TGTGCCAGCAGCTTATCGTCTCGGAGCGGTAGCTGGATTGGAGAGACCCAGTACTTC	CASSLSSRSGSWIGETQYF
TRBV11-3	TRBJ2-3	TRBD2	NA	TGTGCCAGCAGCCCAGGACTAGCGGCAGATACGCAGTATTTT	CASSPGLAADTQYF
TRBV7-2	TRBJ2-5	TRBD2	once	TGTGCCAGCAGCTTTCAAGCGGGAGGAAACCAAGAGACCCAGTACTTC	CASSFQAGGNQETQYF